This is a list of T cell receptor beta chains from one sample in a study of blood T cell repertoires in COVID-19. Only in-frame clones appear in the TCRdb table, and some are missing; sequencing was by immunoSEQ multiplex PCR. The table includes more than 35,000 clones, 75% to 90% detected once. Sample: peripheral blood. Every receptor here comes from a man between 50 and 59 years old with active or convalescent COVID-19. CDR3s include the opening cysteine and the closing phenylalanine or tryptophan. Fields, in order: J gene, D gene, clone size, V gene, CDR3 protein, CDR3 DNA. D genes are given only for firm matches. Not every row has a clone size; where given, it reads once, few, many or a size class.

j_call: TRBJ1-4
d_call: .
clone_size: .
v_call: TRBV30
cdr3_aa: CAWSVGQGNEKLFF
cdr3_nt: TGTGCCTGGAGTGTCGGCCAGGGGAATGAAAAACTGTTTTTT

j_call: TRBJ2-3
d_call: TRBD2
clone_size: .
v_call: TRBV27
cdr3_aa: CANRQGQLRLAGFTDTQYF
cdr3_nt: TGTGCCAACCGACAGGGTCAACTAAGACTAGCGGGGTTCACAGATACGCAGTATTTT

j_call: TRBJ1-2
d_call: .
clone_size: .
v_call: TRBV5-1
cdr3_aa: CASRVDRSYGYTF
cdr3_nt: TGCGCCAGCCGCGTTGACAGAAGCTATGGCTACACCTTC

j_call: TRBJ2-7
d_call: .
clone_size: .
v_call: TRBV27
cdr3_aa: CASSMNYRQTSSYEQYF
cdr3_nt: TGTGCCAGCAGTATGAACTACAGGCAAACCTCCTCCTACGAGCAGTACTTC

j_call: TRBJ1-3
d_call: .
clone_size: .
v_call: TRBV9
cdr3_aa: CASSVGLSLSGNTIYF
cdr3_nt: TGTGCCAGCAGCGTAGGACTTAGCCTCTCTGGAAACACCATATATTTT

j_call: TRBJ2-3
d_call: TRBD2
clone_size: .
v_call: TRBV4-2
cdr3_aa: CASSQERTSAQGTQYF
cdr3_nt: TGTGCCAGCAGCCAAGAGAGGACTAGCGCCCAGGGTACGCAGTATTTT

j_call: TRBJ2-5
d_call: TRBD2
clone_size: .
v_call: TRBV5-5
cdr3_aa: CASSVAGTSGRGQYF
cdr3_nt: TGTGCCAGCAGCGTCGCAGGGACTAGCGGGAGGGGCCAGTACTTC

j_call: TRBJ2-6
d_call: .
clone_size: .
v_call: TRBV5-5
cdr3_aa: CASSLVGGVSSGANVLTF
cdr3_nt: TGTGCCAGCAGCTTGGTTGGAGGGGTGAGCTCTGGGGCCAACGTCCTGACTTTC

j_call: TRBJ1-5
d_call: .
clone_size: .
v_call: TRBV19
cdr3_aa: CASNPSGQNQPQHF
cdr3_nt: TGTGCCAGTAATCCCTCCGGACAGAATCAGCCCCAGCATTTT

j_call: TRBJ1-2
d_call: .
clone_size: once
v_call: TRBV14
cdr3_aa: CASSQDGQGVGHRYGYTF
cdr3_nt: TGTGCCAGCAGCCAAGATGGGCAGGGCGTGGGTCACCGCTATGGCTACACCTTC

j_call: TRBJ2-7
d_call: .
clone_size: .
v_call: TRBV5-6
cdr3_aa: CASSLNYRDTGGGEQYF
cdr3_nt: TGTGCCAGCAGCTTGAATTACCGGGACACTGGAGGCGGGGAGCAGTACTTC

j_call: TRBJ1-2
d_call: .
clone_size: once
v_call: TRBV14
cdr3_aa: CASSPPRAGGYTF
cdr3_nt: TGTGCCAGCAGCCCCCCCAGGGCTGGTGGCTACACCTTC

j_call: TRBJ2-1
d_call: TRBD2
clone_size: .
v_call: TRBV14
cdr3_aa: CASSQEFWTSGDSYNEQFF
cdr3_nt: TGTGCCAGCAGCCAAGAATTTTGGACTAGCGGGGATTCATACAATGAGCAGTTCTTC

j_call: TRBJ2-2
d_call: TRBD2
clone_size: once
v_call: TRBV29-1
cdr3_aa: CSVAQTSQTNTGELFF
cdr3_nt: TGCAGCGTAGCTCAGACTAGCCAAACGAACACCGGGGAGCTGTTTTTT

j_call: TRBJ2-1
d_call: TRBD2
clone_size: .
v_call: TRBV20-1
cdr3_aa: CSASPYLGGKYNEQFF
cdr3_nt: TGCAGTGCTAGTCCCTATCTGGGGGGGAAATACAATGAGCAGTTCTTC

j_call: TRBJ1-6
d_call: TRBD1
clone_size: .
v_call: TRBV27
cdr3_aa: CASSWTGDSPLHF
cdr3_nt: TGTGCCAGCAGTTGGACAGGGGATTCACCCCTCCACTTT